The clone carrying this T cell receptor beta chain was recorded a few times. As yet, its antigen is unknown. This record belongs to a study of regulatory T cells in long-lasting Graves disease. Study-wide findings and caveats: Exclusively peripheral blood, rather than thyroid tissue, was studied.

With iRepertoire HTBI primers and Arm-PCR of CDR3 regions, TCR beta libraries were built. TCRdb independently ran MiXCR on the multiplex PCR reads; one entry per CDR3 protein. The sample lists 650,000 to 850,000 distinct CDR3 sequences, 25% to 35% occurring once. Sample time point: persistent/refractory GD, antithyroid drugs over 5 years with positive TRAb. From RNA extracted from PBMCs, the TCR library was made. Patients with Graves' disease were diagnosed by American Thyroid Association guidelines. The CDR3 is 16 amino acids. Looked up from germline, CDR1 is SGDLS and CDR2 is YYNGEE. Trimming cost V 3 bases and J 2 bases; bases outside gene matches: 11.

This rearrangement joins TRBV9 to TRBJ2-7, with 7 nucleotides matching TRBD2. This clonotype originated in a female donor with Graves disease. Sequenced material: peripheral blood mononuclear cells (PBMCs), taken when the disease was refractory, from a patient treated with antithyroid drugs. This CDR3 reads CASSAPAGLNPYEQYF. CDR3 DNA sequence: TGTGCCAGCAGCGCTCCAGCGGGACTAAACCCCTACGAGCAGTACTTC.